The 29 T cell receptor beta chains below all came from one sample that was sequenced in a study of tissue T cells after allogeneic stem cell transplantation. The time point: mouse harvest day 14 after allogeneic transplant. Each mouse received 10^7 T-cell-depleted marrow cells plus 10^6 splenic CD5+ T cells by tail vein. Sequencing used immunoSEQ multiplex PCR; TCRdb keeps in-frame clones, though not all of them. The sample lists about 9,000 clones, roughly 38% seen once, with approximately 5.3% in the top ten. The specimen sequenced was skin. The receptors come from a female BALB/c mouse given C57BL/6 T cells with graft-versus-host disease after an allogeneic hematopoietic cell transplant.

Comment on this clone: Gene labels here are mouse ones. The read terminates 1 residue before the CDR3 end, so the remaining end is supplied by the germline J gene. Other nucleotide sequences from this sample produce the same CDR3. V is TRBV3 and J is TRBJ2-7, with 8 bases identical to TRBD2. Germline values: CDR1 SNHLY, CDR2 FYNGKV (reference sequence). The CDR3 contains 13 residues. V lost 3 bases to trimming and J lost 8 bases; unmatched junction nucleotides: 6. The DNA read from the CDR3 is TGTGCCAGCAGCTTGGGGGGGGCGGGCCAACAGTAC. Amino acids: CASSLGGAGQQY. The complete CDR3 reads CASSLGGAGQQYF.

This clone was found a few times. The gene names given are mouse names. CDR3 DNA (partial): TGCTCCAGCAGTTGGGACTGGGGTGGGGACACCCAGTAC. Translation: CSSSWDWGGDTQY. The full CDR3 is CSSSWDWGGDTQYF. The chain recombines TRBV23 with TRBJ2-5; the table's D gene call, TRBD2, was not cross checked with the DNA. The read terminates 1 residue before the CDR3 end, so the remaining end is supplied by the germline J gene. This CDR3 is built from 14 residues. Germline V gene sequence: CDR1 KGHTA, CDR2 FQNQQP.

By share of the sample, this clone is medium-sized (0.01 to 0.1%). Germline and genes: mouse. Read sequence stops 1 residue before the CDR3 end, and the germline J gene provides the missing end. The rearrangement joins TRBV26 to TRBJ1-3; D uncertain. CDR3 length: 14 amino acids. Germline-derived CDR1 and CDR2 are KGHPV and FQNQEV (reference sequence). Trimming removed 6 bases at V and 0 bases at J, with 9 bases between. This chain's CDR3 is CASRLVNSGNTLYF. The part of the CDR3 DNA that was read is TGTGCCAGCAGGCTAGTTAATTCTGGAAATACGCTCTAT.

Regarding this clone: Mouse names are used for the genes. With the read ending 1 residue before the CDR3 end, the germline J gene is used to fill in that end. The chain recombines TRBV3 with TRBJ1-1; TRBD1 aligns across 10 bases. The CDR3 extends over 14 amino acids. Germline CDR1 and CDR2: SNHLY and FYNGKV (reference sequence). V shed 4 bases and J 2 bases; nucleotides not matched to a gene: 1. CDR3 bases read: TGTGCCAGCAGCTCGACAGGGGGCAACACAGAAGTCTTC. The encoded protein is CASSSTGGNTEVF. The CDR3 as a whole reads CASSSTGGNTEVFF.

By proportion, this clone is medium-sized. Mouse gene names and germline throughout. The CDR3 end falls 1 residue outside the read, so it is completed with the germline J gene. The V gene is TRBV23, the J gene TRBJ1-1; the D call TRBD1 from the table was never checked on the DNA. The CDR3 covers 13 residues. Germline CDR1 and CDR2: KGHTA and FQNQQP. CDR3 residues: CSSTHKANTEVFF. Partial CDR3 DNA: TGCTCCAGCACTCACAAAGCAAACACAGAAGTCTTC.

Judged by abundance, this clone is medium-sized. These gene names are mouse names. Read data end 1 residue before the CDR3 end; the end is taken from the germline J gene. The chain couples TRBV26 to TRBJ2-7; D is unresolved. The CDR3 is made up of 11 amino acids. Trimming pared 4 bases from V and 4 bases from J, leaving 5 bases between. The germline gives CDR1 KGHPV, CDR2 FQNQEV (reference sequence). The sequenced part of the CDR3 DNA is TGTGCCAGCAGTCCGGGGTATGAACAGTAC. This codes for CASSPGYEQY. The CDR3 as a whole reads CASSPGYEQYF.

Judged by abundance, this clone is medium-sized. Here the gene names and germline are mouse. The read ends 1 residue early relative to the CDR3; the germline J gene fills the gap. The genes are TRBV23 and TRBJ2-4; TRBD1, the table's D call, lacks a check against the DNA. Germline V gene sequence: CDR1 KGHTA, CDR2 FQNQQP. CDR3 size: 14 residues. CDR3 DNA (partial): TGCTCCAGCAGTCAATACAGGGCCGAAAACACCTTGTAC. This encodes CSSSQYRAENTLY. The whole CDR3 region reads CSSSQYRAENTLYF.

Remarks on this clone: Genes here carry mouse names. The CDR3 extends 1 residue past the end of the read, so its final part is completed from the germline J gene. The V call is TRBV26, the J call TRBJ1-2; 7 bases line up with TRBD1. The V and J ends lost 2 bases and 1 base, in that order; junction bases with no gene match: 1. CDR3 length: 14 amino acids. Germline lookup yields CDR1 KGHPV and CDR2 FQNQEV (reference sequence). The CDR3 loop is CASSLQGGNSDYTF. Incomplete CDR3 DNA: TGTGCCAGCAGTCTGCAGGGGGGAAACTCCGACTACACC.

In regard to this clone: The gene names here belong to mouse. The missing CDR3 end, 1 residue past where the read stops, is filled in from the germline J gene. The sample contains more than one DNA sequence encoding this CDR3. The chain links TRBV26 to TRBJ1-2; D gene unclear. Germline values: CDR1 KGHPV, CDR2 FQNQEV (reference sequence). This CDR3 has 12 residues. Trimming shortened V by 3 bases and J by 4 bases, and 6 bases separated the two germline ends. CDR3 amino acids: CASSLRGSDYTF. The CDR3 DNA, read in part, is TGTGCCAGCAGTCTCCGGGGCTCCGACTACACC.

About this clone itself: Gene and germline names: mouse. Read data end 1 residue before the CDR3 end; the end is taken from the germline J gene. The chain links TRBV26 to TRBJ2-4; D is uncertain. Germline V gives CDR1 KGHPV, CDR2 FQNQEV (reference sequence). Trimming shortened V by 4 bases and J by 2 bases, and 7 bases separated the two germline ends. The CDR3 length is 13 residues. The part of the CDR3 DNA that was read is TGTGCCAGCAGTCAGACCATTCAAAACACCTTGTAC. It translates to CASSQTIQNTLY. The full CDR3 protein is CASSQTIQNTLYF.

This clone has only a few counts. Gene names and germline refer to mouse. The sequence runs out 1 residue before the end of the CDR3; the remainder is reconstructed from the germline J gene. The chain recombines TRBV2 with TRBJ1-1, with D possibly matching TRBD1 (5 bases). Germline V gene data show CDR1 as LGHNA and CDR2 as YSYQKL. The V gene lost 1 base and the J gene lost 1 base, with 7 bases spanning the gap. The CDR3 spans 14 residues. The sequenced CDR3 bases are TGTGCCAGCAGCCAAGTGGGGGTAAACACAGAAGTCTTC. Protein: CASSQVGVNTEVF. The whole CDR3 reads CASSQVGVNTEVFF.

This clone was observed a few times. Mouse germline and gene names are used. Coverage ceases 1 residue before the CDR3 finishes, and the germline J gene fills in the end. V and J are TRBV3 and TRBJ1-3; unclear D gene. The CDR3 is made up of 12 amino acids. Germline CDR1 is SNHLY and CDR2 is FYNGKV (reference sequence). Trimming removed 6 bases at V and 2 bases at J, with 5 bases between. The sequenced part of the CDR3 DNA is TGTGCCAGCAGTCCGACTGGAAATACGCTCTAT. It specifies CASSPTGNTLY. The whole CDR3 reads CASSPTGNTLYF.

In regard to this clone: Gene names and germline refer to mouse. The read is 1 residue too short to cover the CDR3 end, so that end is filled in from the germline J gene. The genes are TRBV26 and TRBJ2-5, with D hard to call. Germline loops: CDR1 KGHPV, CDR2 FQNQEV (reference sequence). V was cut by 5 bases and J by 0 bases, with 9 bases left in between. This CDR3 contains 14 residues. CDR3: CASSGGINQDTQYF. The CDR3 bases that were read are TGTGCCAGCAGTGGAGGGATTAACCAAGACACCCAGTAC.

Remarks on this clone: The gene names here belong to mouse. The CDR3 end falls 1 residue outside the read, so it is completed with the germline J gene. The rearrangement uses TRBV12-2 and TRBJ2-7; 12 bases align to TRBD2. After removal of 2 bases from V and 7 bases from J, the junction contained 5 bases not matched to a gene. Looked up from germline, CDR1 is SGHLS and CDR2 is HYDKME. CDR3 length: 14 amino acids. CDR3 sequence reads: CASSRDWGEREQYF. The CDR3 bases that were read are TGTGCCAGCTCTCGGGACTGGGGGGAGAGGGAACAGTAC.

Within the sample, this clone is medium-sized (0.01 to 0.1%). Any gene name here is a mouse gene name. The read finishes 1 residue shy of the CDR3 end, and the germline J gene is used to complete it. This rearrangement joins TRBV14 to TRBJ2-5; TRBD2 might be the D (7 bases). The CDR3 covers 15 residues. CDR1 is SGHDT, CDR2 FRDEAV, per germline. The ends were cut back, 2 bases at V and 2 bases at J, with 12 bases in the middle. CDR3 region: CASSLGGAGQDTQYF. Partial CDR3 DNA: TGTGCCAGCAGTTTGGGGGGCGCTGGCCAAGACACCCAGTAC.

As for this clone: Germline and genes here are mouse. Other DNA sequences of this sample code for an identical CDR3. The CDR3 region is CASSLGQNTEVFF. CDR3 DNA (partial): TGTGCCAGCAGTCTAGGCCAAAACACAGAAGTCTTC. The chain uses TRBV26 and TRBJ1-1; D uncertain. The read is 1 residue too short to cover the CDR3 end, so that end is filled in from the germline J gene. The germline V and J ends were trimmed by 3 bases and 1 base, with 6 bases remaining between them. In germline, CDR1 is KGHPV, CDR2 FQNQEV (reference sequence). The CDR3 has 13 amino acids.

Points on this clone: Germline and genes here are mouse. The read comes to an end 1 residue before the CDR3 does, leaving the germline J gene to fill in the end. This sequence joins TRBV3 and TRBJ2-4, with 8 bases lining up with TRBD1. This CDR3 contains 14 residues. Germline V gene data show CDR1 as SNHLY and CDR2 as FYNGKV (reference sequence). V shed 2 bases, J shed 3 bases, and the junction held 1 base outside the gene matches. The CDR3 bases that were read are TGTGCCAGCAGCTTACAGGGGGCCCAAAACACCTTGTAC. It is translated as CASSLQGAQNTLY. The whole CDR3 protein is CASSLQGAQNTLYF.

This clone was counted between two and nine times. Gene labels here are mouse ones. From the germline J gene comes the end of the CDR3, since the read stops 1 residue before it. The rearrangement joins TRBV26 to TRBJ1-4; no reliable D call. Germline V gives CDR1 KGHPV, CDR2 FQNQEV (reference sequence). Trimming pared 4 bases from V and 4 bases from J, leaving 4 bases between. The CDR3 spans 12 residues. Incomplete CDR3 DNA: TGTGCCAGCAGTCGGGACAACGAAAGATTATTT. It specifies CASSRDNERLF. The full CDR3 sequence reads CASSRDNERLFF.

A few counts support this clone. The gene names given are mouse names. The read gets to within 1 residue of the CDR3 end, and the germline J gene fills in the rest. The chain joins TRBV12-1 to TRBJ2-7; the match to TRBD2 covers 9 bases. The junction had 4 bases not matched to a gene; V was cut back by 4 bases and J by 1 base. CDR1 and CDR2 from the germline V gene are SGHSN and HYEKVE. The CDR3 is 14 residues long. CDR3 DNA (partial): TGTGCCAGCTCCCCAGACTGGGGGTCCTATGAACAGTAC. This encodes CASSPDWGSYEQY. The CDR3 in full is CASSPDWGSYEQYF. Based on the CDR3 plus reference TRBV12-1 and TRBJ2-7, the full variable domain is DSGVVQSPRHIIKEKGGRSVLTCIPISGHSNVVWYQQTLGKELKFLIQHYEKVERDKGFLPSRFSVQQFDDYHSEMNMSALELEDSAMYFCASSPDWGSYEQYFGPGTRLTVL.

This clone was detected only a few times. Gene names refer to mouse genes. The CDR3 extends 1 residue past the end of the read, so its final part is completed from the germline J gene. The chain has TRBV26 and TRBJ2-4; D is possibly TRBD2 (5 bases). Looked up from germline, CDR1 is KGHPV and CDR2 is FQNQEV (reference sequence). V was shortened by 0 bases and J by 1 base, with 5 bases between the two germline ends. This CDR3 has 14 amino acids. The CDR3 protein is CASSLSLGQNTLYF. Partial CDR3 DNA: TGTGCCAGCAGTCTGTCACTGGGTCAAAACACCTTGTAC.

Details on this clone: Gene names follow the mouse nomenclature. The observed sequence ends 1 residue before the CDR3 terminus, with the missing tail filled in from the germline J gene. This chain links TRBV20 with TRBJ1-2; D is perhaps TRBD1 (6 bases). Germline values: CDR1 GFQATS, CDR2 STVNSAI. The CDR3 runs to 13 residues. With 7 bases removed from V and 2 bases from J, the gap between germline ends came to 14 bases. The CDR3 loop is CGVSGTINSDYTF. The sequenced CDR3 bases are TGTGGTGTCAGCGGGACAATCAACTCCGACTACACC.

A word on this clone: Gene names denote mouse genes. The read ends 1 residue early relative to the CDR3; the germline J gene fills the gap. This chain uses TRBV23 with TRBJ2-3; the table assigns TRBD1, which was not confirmed against the DNA. Germline-derived CDR1 and CDR2 are KGHTA and FQNQQP. This CDR3 has 14 amino acids. The CDR3 region is CSSSPQGRAETLYF. CDR3 DNA, as far as it was read: TGCTCCAGCAGTCCGCAGGGGCGTGCAGAAACGCTGTAT.

A remark on this clone: Gene names denote mouse genes. The part of the CDR3 DNA that was read is TGTGCCAGCAGCCGGACACAAAACACAGAAGTCTTC. Amino acid sequence: CASSRTQNTEVF. The full CDR3 protein reads CASSRTQNTEVFF. The chain uses TRBV26 and TRBJ1-1; D perhaps matches TRBD1 (5 bases). The read terminates 1 residue ahead of where the CDR3 ends, so the germline J gene completes it. The length of the CDR3 is 13 residues. The germline CDR1 and CDR2 sequences are KGHPV and FQNQEV (reference sequence). Trimming took 6 bases from V and 1 from J, leaving 9 bases between them.

The sample holds one count of this clone. Germline and genes here are mouse. The CDR3 end falls 1 residue outside the read, so it is completed with the germline J gene. The V and J genes are TRBV26 and TRBJ1-3, with D hard to call. Between the trimmed V and J ends, which lost 9 bases and 0 bases, there was a span of 6 bases. Germline V gene lookup returns CDR1 KGHPV and CDR2 FQNQEV (reference sequence). The CDR3 length is 12 residues. CDR3 loop: CASTISGNTLYF. The sequenced CDR3 bases are TGTGCCAGTACAATTTCTGGAAATACGCTCTAT.

Concerning this clone itself: Mouse names are used for the genes. The read gets to within 1 residue of the CDR3 end, and the germline J gene fills in the rest. V is TRBV19 and J is TRBJ1-4, with 9 bases lining up with TRBD1. The CDR3 is 16 amino acids. J gave up 2 bases and V 0 bases, and 2 bases lay outside the gene matches. The germline V gene encodes CDR1 FNHDT and CDR2 SITEND (reference sequence). Partial CDR3 DNA: TGTGCCAGCAGTATAGTACAGGGGGCGTCCAACGAAAGATTATTT. Its translation is CASSIVQGASNERLF. The whole CDR3 sequence reads CASSIVQGASNERLFF.

On this clone itself: Genes here carry mouse names. The read terminates 1 residue ahead of where the CDR3 ends, so the germline J gene completes it. The rearrangement links TRBV19 to TRBJ1-3; D not resolved. V lost 3 bases to trimming and J lost 0 bases, with 10 bases between them. The CDR3 is 15 amino acids. Germline CDR1 FNHDT, CDR2 SITEND (reference sequence). Incomplete CDR3 DNA: TGTGCCAGCAGTAACACAGTGAATTCTGGAAATACGCTCTAT. Translation gives CASSNTVNSGNTLY. The entire CDR3 sequence reads CASSNTVNSGNTLYF.

Notes on this clone: The gene names here belong to mouse. The read ends 1 residue before the CDR3 terminus; that terminus is restored from the germline J gene. This rearrangement joins TRBV5 to TRBJ2-1; 7 positions match TRBD1. The CDR3 is made up of 15 amino acids. Trimming cost V 2 bases and J 0 bases; bases outside gene matches: 1. Germline V gives CDR1 LGHNA, CDR2 YNLKQL (reference sequence). CDR3 DNA, as far as it was read: TGTGCCAGCAGCCAAAGACAGGGTAACTATGCTGAGCAGTTC. Translated: CASSQRQGNYAEQF. The whole CDR3 protein is CASSQRQGNYAEQFF.

Worth noting for this clone: Each gene name is a mouse one. The CDR3 is cut off 1 residue early in the read; its end comes from the germline J gene. This chain connects TRBV26 to TRBJ1-2; D gene uncertain. CDR3 length: 14 amino acids. Germline CDR1 reads KGHPV; CDR2 reads FQNQEV (reference sequence). V lost 4 bases to trimming and J lost 0 bases, with 9 bases between them. The covered CDR3 bases are TGTGCCAGCAGTCGCTACAGTGCAAACTCCGACTACACC. Translating gives CASSRYSANSDYT. The CDR3 in its entirety is CASSRYSANSDYTF.

As to this clone: The genes and germline here are from mouse. The read falls 1 residue short of the CDR3 end, and the missing part is taken from the germline J gene. The chain has TRBV3 and TRBJ2-5; the D call may be TRBD1 or TRBD2 (5 bases each). The germline V and J ends were trimmed by 5 bases and 0 bases, with 9 bases remaining between them. CDR3 length: 14 residues. CDR1 is SNHLY and CDR2 is FYNGKV in the germline V gene (reference sequence). CDR3 DNA (partial): TGTGCCAGCAGCCAATGGGACAACCAAGACACCCAGTAC. Translated: CASSQWDNQDTQY. The whole CDR3 protein is CASSQWDNQDTQYF.